Shown below are 9 T cell receptor beta chains from a single sample sequenced in a study of blood T cell repertoires in COVID-19. Produced via immunoSEQ multiplex PCR; TCRdb's table is partial and in-frame only. The data contain roughly 170,000 clones, approximately 82% of them singletons. The sequencing input was PBMCs or T cells enriched from blood (not recorded which). These receptors all come from a woman aged 50 to 65 who had recovered from COVID-19.

This chain connects TRBV7-3 to TRBJ1-1; no definite D call. V lost 4 bases and J 2 bases, leaving 11 bases between the germline ends. The CDR3 length is 14 residues. Germline CDR1 is SGHTA and CDR2 is FQGTGA. The CDR3 DNA is TGTGCCAGCAGCTCCGGACTGATCAACACTGAAGCTTTCTTT. The encoded protein is CASSSGLINTEAFF.

The J gene is TRBJ2-1, the V gene TRBV4-1; TRBD2 matches 7 bases. With V trimmed by 1 base and J by 9 bases, 9 bases remained unmatched. Germline CDR1 MGHRA, CDR2 YSYEKL. The CDR3 consists of 15 residues. The CDR3 DNA sequence: TGCGCCAGCAGCCAAGGGGGGGTGAGCGGGATTGAGCAGTTCTTC. It specifies CASSQGGVSGIEQFF.

The rearrangement joins TRBV2 to TRBJ2-1; 7 bases align to TRBD1. CDR3 length: 17 residues. The J segment lost 6 bases and the V segment lost 4 bases, leaving 15 bases of the junction unmatched. CDR1 and CDR2 (germline): SNHLY, FYNNEI. The CDR3 region has the DNA TGTGCCAGCAGTGCAACCTCACAGGGGCCGATCCGCAATGAGCAGTTCTTC. It translates to CASSATSQGPIRNEQFF.

The V gene is TRBV7-2, the J gene TRBJ1-5, with TRBD1 as a possible D gene (5 bases). This CDR3 is 14 amino acids long. Germline CDR1 reads SGHTA; CDR2 reads FQGNSA. V was clipped by 2 bases and J by 5 bases, with 10 bases between them. The CDR3 sequence is CASSLSWGDQPQHF. CDR3 DNA sequence: TGTGCCAGCAGCTTATCGTGGGGGGATCAGCCCCAGCATTTT.

For this clone: One end of the junction is discordant with germline, which a read error may explain. The V gene is TRBV6-1, the J gene TRBJ2-7; unclear D gene. CDR1 and CDR2 from the germline V gene are MNHNS and SASEGT. The CDR3 contains 11 residues. DNA for the CDR3: TGTGCCAGCAGTGAAACTATGTCGTCAGACTTC. Protein sequence: CASSETMSSDF.

The CDR3 DNA reads as TGTGCCACCCAGGAGACTAGCGGGAGTATAGAGGATACGCAGTATTTT. It codes for CATQETSGSIEDTQYF. This chain uses TRBV19 with TRBJ2-3; 12 bases are a match to TRBD2. Germline values: CDR1 LNHDA, CDR2 SQIVND (reference sequence). V shed 10 bases, J shed 6 bases, and the junction held 14 bases outside the gene matches. This CDR3 contains 16 residues.

The V call is TRBV9, the J call TRBJ2-3; possibly TRBD2 for D (5 bases). CDR1 is SGDLS and CDR2 is YYNGEE in the germline V gene. This CDR3 region has 15 residues. V lost 1 base and J lost 1, with 10 bases in between. CDR3: CASSVQDFGTDTQYF. Here the CDR3 DNA reads TGTGCCAGCAGCGTACAGGACTTTGGCACAGATACGCAGTATTTT.

The chain carries TRBV7-2 and TRBJ2-1; 11 bases align to TRBD1. This CDR3 comprises 13 residues. CDR1 is SGHTA and CDR2 is FQGNSA in the germline V gene. The junction had 6 bases not matched to a gene; V was cut back by 10 bases and J by 7 bases. In DNA form, the CDR3 reads TGTGCCATTCGCCGGGACAGGGGGAATGAGCAGTTCTTC. This translates into CAIRRDRGNEQFF.

CDR3 coding DNA: TGTGCCAGCAGCATGGACAGCACCTACGAGCAGTACTTC. This gives the protein CASSMDSTYEQYF. The chain is built from TRBV6-2 or TRBV6-3 and TRBJ2-7; D might be TRBD1 (6 bases). This CDR3 has 13 amino acids. Germline V gene sequence: CDR1 MNHEY, CDR2 SVGEGT. Deletions cut 6 bases from V and 2 bases from J, with 11 bases between.